This entry features one TCR beta chain sequence. No antigen is known for it. The sample carries other DNA sequences with the same CDR3. V was trimmed by 4 bases and J by 4 bases, leaving 5 bases between them. CDR1 is WNHNN, CDR2 SYGVQD, per germline (reference sequence). CDR3 size: 11 residues. This entry belongs to a study of cytomegalovirus exposure and HLA in healthy donors. Study-level results: Available immune exposure information was restricted to CMV serostatus only.

The PCR ran on 60 Vbeta and 13 Jbeta primers. The assay was immunoSEQ multiplex PCR, and TCRdb's table has in-frame clones only and misses some. This table has fewer than 200,000 clones, 65% to 85% appearing once. This chain links TRBV10-1 with TRBJ2-7; D call uncertain. The sample was PBMCs. The sequence derives from a man aged 60 to 69 in good health and CMV-seronegative. The CDR3 DNA is TGCGCCAGCAGTGCCGGGTACGAGCAGTACTTC. Translation gives CASSAGYEQYF.